The subject of this entry is one T cell receptor beta chain. Its matching antigen is unknown. The data stem from a study of cytomegalovirus exposure and HLA in healthy donors. Whole-study context: The roughly 120 validation repertoires, a later analysis reported, used the same platform as the roughly 610 first-cohort repertoires.

Libraries were prepared by immunoSEQ multiplex PCR; TCRdb keeps only in-frame clonotypes and omits some of them. Among about 57,000 clones listed, roughly 90% were seen once. Notes on the study in general: In vitro work confirmed that a few CMV-associated chains recognize CMV antigens.

Germline lookup yields CDR1 MNHEY and CDR2 SMNVEV (reference sequence). The ends lost 5 bases at V and 3 bases at J; junction bases unmatched: 9. The CDR3 spans 16 residues. The TCR sequence derives from a woman aged 18-35 years in good health and CMV-seronegative. The chain joins TRBV27 to TRBJ2-3, with 9 bases lining up with TRBD1. The source material was PBMCs. CDR3 region: CASSMGQGRWTDTQYF. DNA of the CDR3: TGTGCCAGCAGTATGGGACAGGGAAGGTGGACAGATACGCAGTATTTT.